These 30 T cell receptor beta chains came from one sample sequenced in a study of vaccination and CD4 T cells after COVID-19. As to treatment: roughly ten-day PBMC culture with coronavirus spike peptide pools or control peptides (ViraFEST assay). During the years 2011-2018, before the COVID-19 pandemic, the unexposed donor's CD4+ T cells were collected. The Oncomine TCR Beta short-read assay was applied to DNA of cultured CD4+ T cells. TCRdb reanalysed the PCR reads using MiXCR and keeps one entry per CDR3 protein. The repertoire holds approximately 9,300 distinct CDR3 sequences, with 60% as singletons. Their recognized antigens are unknown. Specimen: CD4+ T cells from blood, cultured in vitro. The receptors originated from a human donor in good health.

The sample holds a few counts of this clonotype. This sequence joins TRBV24-1 and TRBJ1-2; maybe TRBD1 (6 bases). Trimming took 3 bases from V and 4 from J, leaving 8 bases between them. Germline-derived CDR1 and CDR2 are KGHDR and SFDVKD. The CDR3 is 13 residues long. The CDR3 protein is CATSDGTFYGYTF. As DNA, the CDR3 is TGTGCCACCAGTGATGGGACATTCTATGGCTACACCTTC.

This clonotype was picked up a small number of times. The chain joins TRBV27 to TRBJ1-2; TRBD1 is a possible D gene (5 bases). Germline V gene sequence: CDR1 MNHEY, CDR2 SMNVEV (reference sequence). V was trimmed by 3 bases and J by 8 bases, leaving 13 bases between them. This CDR3 is 13 amino acids long. The chain's CDR3 is CASSFRGARGYTF. CDR3 DNA: TGTGCCAGCAGTTTTCGCGGGGCTAGGGGCTACACCTTC.

Regarding this clonotype: A read error may account for a junction end that differs from germline. This chain uses TRBV4-1 with TRBJ1-1; 8 bases map to TRBD1. Germline V CDR1 and CDR2: MGHRA, YSYEKL. The CDR3 runs 16 residues. CDR3 amino acids: CASSQGRARGRTEAFF. The CDR3 DNA reads TGCGCCAGCAGTCAAGGGCGGGCCAGGGGGCGAACTGAAGCTTTCTTT.

This clonotype showed up just a few times. This chain uses TRBV20-1 with TRBJ1-2; 9 bases match TRBD1. From germline, CDR1 is DFQATT and CDR2 SNEGSKA (reference sequence). The length of the CDR3 is 17 residues. V shed 3 bases, J shed 3 bases, and the junction held 14 bases outside the gene matches. The CDR3 sequence: CSARGSGDRALHYGYTF. In DNA form, the CDR3 reads TGCAGTGCTAGGGGCTCAGGGGACAGGGCACTACACTATGGCTACACCTTC.

This clonotype was observed a handful of times. The chain employs TRBV24-1 and TRBJ1-3; possible D gene TRBD1, 5 bases. Trimming left V 0 bases short and J 7 bases short, with 15 bases between. The germline CDR1 and CDR2 sequences are KGHDR and SFDVKD. The CDR3 loop spans 16 amino acids. The CDR3: CATSDLRGARGNTIYF. CDR3 sequence (DNA): TGTGCCACCAGTGATTTGAGGGGCGCGAGGGGTAACACCATATATTTT.

The CDR3 bases are TGTGCCAGCAGAAGCACGGAGACAACTTATGGCTACACCTTC. The encoded protein is CASRSTETTYGYTF. The gene calls are TRBV5-8 and TRBJ1-2; D remains unclear. Trimming stripped 5 bases from V and 5 bases from J, with 16 bases between. Germline CDR1 and CDR2: SGHTS and YDEGEE. The CDR3 has 14 residues.

The J gene is TRBJ2-7, the V gene TRBV20-1; D gene unclear. Per germline, CDR1 DFQATT and CDR2 SNEGSKA (reference sequence). This CDR3 spans 14 amino acids. Trimming took off 5 bases at V and 0 bases at J, with 14 bases between the two ends. CDR3 DNA: TGCAGTGCTGCACAGACCGCGACCTCCTACGAGCAGTACTTC. This codes for CSAAQTATSYEQYF.

The rearrangement links TRBV29-1 to TRBJ1-2, with TRBD1 identical over 8 bases. V lost 1 base, J lost 4 bases, and 11 bases stayed unmatched. From germline, CDR1 is SQVTM and CDR2 ANQGSEA. The length of the CDR3 is 16 residues. This CDR3 reads CSVEGRGLPNSYGYTF. Here the CDR3 DNA reads TGCAGCGTTGAAGGCAGGGGGCTCCCAAATTCCTATGGCTACACCTTC.

This sequence joins TRBV6-1 and TRBJ1-5; D gene ambiguous. The CDR3 runs to 14 residues. Trimming shortened V by 2 bases and J by 2 bases, and 7 bases separated the two germline ends. CDR1 is MNHNS and CDR2 is SASEGT in the germline V gene. The CDR3 region is CASSERGRNQPQHF. The DNA for the CDR3 is TGTGCCAGCAGTGAACGGGGTCGCAATCAGCCCCAGCATTTT.

This clonotype appeared a few times. The chain is built from TRBV19 and TRBJ1-5; D might be TRBD1 (5 bases). Germline CDR1 LNHDA, CDR2 SQIVND (reference sequence). The CDR3 has 14 residues. Trimming removed 3 bases from V and 7 bases from J, with 13 bases in between. In DNA, the CDR3 is TGTGCCAGTAGTATTGCGGGACCCCAGCAGCCCCAGCATTTT. Its protein is CASSIAGPQQPQHF.

The chain recombines TRBV7-9 with TRBJ1-6; 7 nucleotides agree with TRBD1. Germline-derived CDR1 and CDR2 are SEHNR and FQNEAQ (reference sequence). This CDR3 contains 13 residues. V lost 6 bases, J lost 7 bases, and 3 bases stayed unmatched. CDR3 sequence reads: CASRRDSNSPLHF. The CDR3 DNA reads as TGTGCCAGCAGAAGGGACAGCAATTCACCCCTCCACTTT.

The sample holds a few counts of this clonotype. This chain connects TRBV12-3 or TRBV12-4 to TRBJ1-5; TRBD1 is a possible D gene (6 bases). V shed 2 bases and J shed 9 bases, with 14 bases lying between them. CDR3 size: 14 residues. For the CDR3, the DNA is TGTGCCAGCAGTTTACGACAGGCCGTAGGGCCCCAGCATTTT. This codes for CASSLRQAVGPQHF.

This clonotype has more than one count but fewer than ten. J is TRBJ1-1 and V is TRBV6-1; weak D call: TRBD1 (6 bases). Between the trimmed V and J ends, which lost 6 bases and 0 bases, there was a span of 23 bases. The CDR3 is 18 amino acids. The germline V gene encodes CDR1 MNHNS and CDR2 SASEGT. This CDR3 reads CASSEEGPGAGVNTEAFF. In DNA form, the CDR3 reads TGTGCCAGCAGCGAGGAAGGACCGGGGGCTGGCGTGAACACTGAAGCTTTCTTT.

The chain combines TRBV6-5 with TRBJ1-2; D may be TRBD1 (6 bases). Germline V gene sequence: CDR1 MNHEY, CDR2 SVGAGI. This CDR3 spans 15 amino acids. The V gene lost 2 bases and the J gene lost 4 bases, with 14 bases spanning the gap. DNA of the CDR3: TGTGCCAGCAGTTACGCGGGGGGCAACCGCTATGGCTACACCTTC. Translation: CASSYAGGNRYGYTF.

Relative to its sample, this clonotype is medium-sized. V usage is TRBV27 and J usage is TRBJ2-4, with D possibly TRBD1 on 5 matching bases. Germline lookup yields CDR1 MNHEY and CDR2 SMNVEV (reference sequence). V was clipped by 4 bases and J by 9 bases, with 13 bases between them. The CDR3 loop spans 13 amino acids. The CDR3 DNA reads TGTGCCAGCAGTTCCGACAGATTGGGCATTCAGTACTTC. Its protein product is CASSSDRLGIQYF.

The V call is TRBV2, the J call TRBJ1-1, with a tentative D call TRBD1 (5 bases). Germline CDR1 is SNHLY and CDR2 is FYNNEI. The CDR3 length is 14 residues. V gave up 2 bases and J gave up 4 bases, with 11 bases separating them. CDR3 in amino acids: CASSEQPRATEAFF. CDR3 nucleotides: TGTGCCAGCAGTGAACAGCCCAGGGCCACTGAAGCTTTCTTT.

The chain combines TRBV11-2 with TRBJ1-1, with D tentatively TRBD1 (5 bases). This CDR3 contains 14 residues. CDR1 and CDR2 (germline): SGHAT, FQNNGV. The germline V and J ends were trimmed by 1 base and 6 bases, with 12 bases remaining between them. CDR3 in amino acids: CASSLASRGSEAFF. In DNA, the CDR3 is TGTGCCAGCAGCTTAGCATCTAGGGGATCTGAAGCTTTCTTT.

This clonotype was observed a single time. The chain has TRBV7-9 and TRBJ1-1; 7 nucleotides match TRBD1. The CDR3 runs 14 residues. Looked up from germline, CDR1 is SEHNR and CDR2 is FQNEAQ (reference sequence). J lost 6 bases, V lost 1 base, and 5 bases had no gene match. The CDR3 sequence: CASSLGPRGPEAFF. CDR3 bases: TGTGCCAGCAGCTTAGGTCCAAGGGGGCCTGAAGCTTTCTTT.

The chain combines TRBV5-4 with TRBJ1-2; no clear D gene. The ends were cut back, 0 bases at V and 8 bases at J, with 8 bases in the middle. The CDR3 loop spans 12 amino acids. Germline CDR1 and CDR2: SGHNT and YYREEE (reference sequence). The CDR3 is CASSLDGEGYTF. As DNA, the CDR3 is TGTGCCAGCAGCTTGGATGGGGAGGGCTACACCTTC.

CDR3 sequence (DNA): TGTGCCACCAGGGGGACAGCAGCAGGTGAAGCTTTCTTT. As protein: CATRGTAAGEAFF. The chain has TRBV24-1 and TRBJ1-1, with TRBD1 matching over 7 bases. The CDR3 sequence is 13 residues long. J gave up 7 bases and V 7 bases, and 8 bases lay outside the gene matches. Per germline, CDR1 KGHDR and CDR2 SFDVKD.

This clonotype was observed a single time. The V gene is TRBV12-3 or TRBV12-4, the J gene TRBJ1-5; 8 nucleotides match TRBD1. CDR3 length: 18 residues. V shed 4 bases and J 5 bases; nucleotides not matched to a gene: 16. The DNA of the CDR3 is TGTGCCAGCAGTTATTCAAGGAAACCAGGGGGCTTGGATCAGCCCCAGCATTTT. It encodes CASSYSRKPGGLDQPQHF.

V and J are TRBV5-4 and TRBJ2-1; tentative D call: TRBD2 (6 bases). Germline CDR1 SGHNT, CDR2 YYREEE (reference sequence). CDR3 length: 13 amino acids. V shed 1 base and J shed 8 bases, with 10 bases lying between them. The CDR3 DNA reads TGTGCCAGCAGCTTGATTCCGGGGGATGAGCAGTTCTTC. This sequence encodes CASSLIPGDEQFF.

The chain couples TRBV20-1 to TRBJ1-2; TRBD1 matches at 7 bases. The V and J ends lost 2 bases and 2 bases, in that order; junction bases with no gene match: 8. The CDR3 contains 15 residues. Germline V CDR1 and CDR2: DFQATT, SNEGSKA (reference sequence). CDR3 loop: CSARPMGQKNYGYTF. DNA of the CDR3: TGCAGTGCTAGACCCATGGGACAGAAGAACTATGGCTACACCTTC.

J is TRBJ1-4 and V is TRBV6-1; 7 nucleotides line up with TRBD1. There are 18 residues in the CDR3. Trimming at V came to 6 bases and at J to 0 bases, leaving 13 bases not matched to a gene. Germline lookup yields CDR1 MNHNS and CDR2 SASEGT. CDR3 sequence reads: CASSATLGTASTNEKLFF. For the CDR3, the DNA is TGTGCCAGCAGCGCTACCTTGGGGACAGCCTCAACTAATGAAAAACTGTTTTTT.

This chain connects TRBV12-3 or TRBV12-4 to TRBJ2-3, with D unresolved. Trimming took off 3 bases at V and 1 base at J, with 5 bases between the two ends. This CDR3 contains 13 residues. The CDR3 region has the DNA TGTGCCAGCAGTTTTATGGGCACAGATACGCAGTATTTT. It translates to CASSFMGTDTQYF.

The chain is built from TRBV6-5 and TRBJ1-1; D is ambiguous. The CDR3 has 13 residues. The V end was cut by 0 bases, the J end by 0 bases, with 2 bases between. Germline lookup yields CDR1 MNHEY and CDR2 SVGAGI. The CDR3 spells CASSYSVNTEAFF. CDR3 DNA sequence: TGTGCCAGCAGTTACTCGGTGAACACTGAAGCTTTCTTT.

The V call is TRBV12-3 or TRBV12-4, the J call TRBJ2-1, with D perhaps TRBD2 (6 bases). The V end lost 1 base, the J end lost 6 bases, and 13 bases lay between the germline ends. This CDR3 has 15 residues. This CDR3 reads CASSLVGGVGNEQFF. In DNA, the CDR3 is TGTGCCAGCAGTTTAGTGGGGGGAGTGGGCAATGAGCAGTTCTTC.

In its sample, this clonotype was seen a few times. The rearrangement uses TRBV14 and TRBJ1-2; D uncertain. Trimming took 4 bases from V and 7 from J, leaving 16 bases between them. The CDR3 sequence is 14 residues long. CDR1 is SGHDN and CDR2 is FVKESK in the germline V gene. Here the CDR3 reads CASSPSGEGTGYTF. In DNA form, the CDR3 reads TGTGCCAGCAGCCCGTCCGGCGAGGGAACTGGCTACACCTTC.

The chain carries TRBV20-1 and TRBJ1-5; 7 bases map to TRBD1. J gave up 1 base and V 5 bases, and 5 bases lay outside the gene matches. The CDR3 has 14 amino acids. Germline-derived CDR1 and CDR2 are DFQATT and SNEGSKA (reference sequence). The CDR3 is CSADPGQSNQPQHF. CDR3 nucleotide sequence: TGCAGTGCTGACCCGGGACAGAGCAATCAGCCCCAGCATTTT.

This clonotype has just a few counts. The chain combines TRBV6-2 or TRBV6-3 with TRBJ2-5; 8 bases line up with TRBD2. CDR1 MNHEY and CDR2 SVGEGT come from the germline V gene. The CDR3 extends over 14 amino acids. Trimming cost V 9 bases and J 7 bases; bases outside gene matches: 13. This CDR3 is CASRSGVSQVTQYF. The CDR3 DNA follows: TGTGCCAGTCGTAGCGGGGTGTCCCAGGTGACCCAGTACTTC.